These 12 T cell receptor beta chains share one sample of origin, sequenced in a study of T cell repertoires in ileal Crohn's disease (dated by TCRdb to the late 2010s). Preparation of the library involved the immunoSEQ multiplex PCR assay. The immuneACCESS repertoire file appears here via TCRdb, limited to in-frame rearrangements. These files lack a portion of the clones; in checked studies, under half of the deficit traces to unresolved V genes, and the cause of the others is not known. This sample lists several thousand clones; roughly 88% were detected once. The ten biggest clones cover roughly 5.2% of the sample. Material: ileal tissue. These receptor sequences come from an adult with Crohn's disease.

This chain uses TRBV19 with TRBJ1-5; 7 bases line up with TRBD1. The CDR3 extends over 18 amino acids. Germline values: CDR1 LNHDA, CDR2 SQIVND (reference sequence). J gave up 0 bases and V 3 bases, and 11 bases lay outside the gene matches. CDR3 coding DNA: TGTGCCAGTAGTATTTTTGGGACAGAGAACTATAGCAATCAGCCCCAGCATTTT. Its translation is CASSIFGTENYSNQPQHF. Variable domain in full (rest from reference TRBV19 and TRBJ1-5): DGGITQSPKYLFRKEGQNVTLSCEQNLNHDAMYWYRQDPGQGLRLIYYSQIVNDFQKGDIAEGYSVSREKKESFPLTVTSAQKNPTAFYLCASSIFGTENYSNQPQHFGDGTRLSIL.

The chain uses TRBV2 and TRBJ2-1, with TRBD2 identical over 10 bases. The CDR3 runs 18 residues. CDR1 and CDR2 from the germline V gene are SNHLY and FYNNEI. J lost 6 bases, V lost 5 bases, and 16 bases had no gene match. This chain's CDR3 is CASSWSGGAFPARNEQFF. CDR3 coding DNA: TGTGCCAGCAGTTGGAGCGGGGGGGCTTTTCCTGCACGCAATGAGCAGTTCTTC.

This clone was found once. This chain connects TRBV5-1 to TRBJ2-7; the D gene is possibly TRBD2 (5 bases). Germline CDR1 is SGHRS and CDR2 is YFSETQ. CDR3 length equals 16 residues. V shed 0 bases and J shed 2 bases, with 15 bases lying between them. CDR3 sequence (DNA): TGCGCCAGCAGCTTGGGGAGAGGGCTCGGGACCTACGAGCAGTACTTC. Amino acid sequence: CASSLGRGLGTYEQYF.

The chain is built from TRBV19 and TRBJ2-1, with D possibly being TRBD1 (7 bases). V was trimmed by 8 bases and J by 3 bases, leaving 14 bases between them. Germline values: CDR1 LNHDA, CDR2 SQIVND (reference sequence). The CDR3 length is 14 residues. CDR3 nucleotide sequence: TGTGCCAGTCGTTCTCAGGGGGGCTACAATGAGCAGTTCTTC. It translates to CASRSQGGYNEQFF.

The chain uses TRBV28 and TRBJ2-7, with TRBD1 matching 8 bases. V dropped 1 base and J dropped 3; count of bases not matched to a gene: 5. CDR3 length: 15 residues. Germline loops: CDR1 MDHEN, CDR2 SYDVKM. CDR3 residues: CASSLLDRDYYEQYF. Written as DNA, the CDR3 is TGTGCCAGCAGTTTATTGGACAGGGATTACTACGAGCAGTACTTC.

V usage is TRBV6-4 and J usage is TRBJ1-2; 11 bases match TRBD1. V lost 5 bases to trimming and J lost 7 bases; unmatched junction nucleotides: 6. Germline CDR1 is MRHNA and CDR2 is SNTAGT. The CDR3 has 14 residues. The DNA for the CDR3 is TGTGCCAGCAGTCCTGGACAGGGGGCGCCTGGCTACACCTTC. Its protein is CASSPGQGAPGYTF.

The chain couples TRBV19 to TRBJ1-1; D call uncertain. The CDR3 contains 13 residues. Germline CDR1 is LNHDA and CDR2 is SQIVND (reference sequence). Trimming took 7 bases from V and 6 from J, leaving 15 bases between them. Here the CDR3 DNA reads TGTGCCAGTACGCTGGGTGTGGGCGCTGAAGCTTTCTTT. It translates to CASTLGVGAEAFF.

The V call is TRBV27, the J call TRBJ1-4, with no clear D. The CDR3 runs to 16 residues. CDR1 is MNHEY and CDR2 is SMNVEV in the germline V gene (reference sequence). V was clipped by 7 bases and J by 7 bases, with 22 bases between them. As DNA, the CDR3 is TGTGCCAGCACCAAGTTCGGACCCTCCATTAGTGAAAAACTGTTTTTT. It translates to CASTKFGPSISEKLFF.

The rearrangement joins TRBV27 to TRBJ2-7; D possibly corresponds to TRBD2 (7 bases). Deletions cut 6 bases from V and 3 bases from J, with 15 bases between. Per germline, CDR1 MNHEY and CDR2 SMNVEV (reference sequence). This CDR3 has 14 residues. CDR3 residues: CASSLQGGGYEQYF. CDR3 nucleotides: TGTGCCAGCAGCCTACAGGGAGGGGGCTACGAGCAGTACTTC.

The chain combines TRBV2 with TRBJ1-1; TRBD1 matches 7 bases. This CDR3 contains 13 residues. The junction had 3 bases not matched to a gene; V was cut back by 5 bases and J by 3 bases. Germline CDR1 and CDR2: SNHLY and FYNNEI. The CDR3 DNA reads TGTGCCAGCAGTCGCGACAGGGACACTGAAGCTTTCTTT. Translation gives CASSRDRDTEAFF.

The CDR3 is CASTRQGNYNEQFF. CDR3 nucleotides: TGTGCCAGCACCCGACAGGGAAACTACAATGAGCAGTTCTTC. The chain employs TRBV7-8 and TRBJ2-1; 7 nucleotides line up with TRBD1. Germline V CDR1 and CDR2: SGHVS, FQNEAQ. V shed 7 bases and J 3 bases; nucleotides not matched to a gene: 6. This CDR3 comprises 14 residues.

This rearrangement joins TRBV7-9 to TRBJ2-1, with unresolved D. Trimming left V 4 bases short and J 7 bases short, with 11 bases between. Germline V gives CDR1 SEHNR, CDR2 FQNEAQ (reference sequence). The CDR3 has 13 amino acids. The CDR3 region is CASSSSGSNEQFF. The DNA for the CDR3 is TGTGCCAGCAGCTCATCCGGATCTAATGAGCAGTTCTTC.